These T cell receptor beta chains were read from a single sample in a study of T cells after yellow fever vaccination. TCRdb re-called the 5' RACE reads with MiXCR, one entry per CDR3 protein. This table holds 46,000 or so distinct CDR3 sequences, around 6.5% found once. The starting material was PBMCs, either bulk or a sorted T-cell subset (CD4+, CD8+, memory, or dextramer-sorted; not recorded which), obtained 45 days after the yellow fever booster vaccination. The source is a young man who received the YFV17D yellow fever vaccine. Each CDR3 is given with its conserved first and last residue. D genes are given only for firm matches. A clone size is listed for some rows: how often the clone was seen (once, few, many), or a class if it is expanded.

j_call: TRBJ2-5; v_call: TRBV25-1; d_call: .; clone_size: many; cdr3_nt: TGTGCCAGCAGTGTCCCGGGGGCCCAGGAGACCCAGTACTTC; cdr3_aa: CASSVPGAQETQYF
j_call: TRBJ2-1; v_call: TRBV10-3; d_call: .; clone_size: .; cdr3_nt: TGTGCCACCGGAGACCTACTCTCCCGGGCGGGCAATGAGCAGTTCTTC; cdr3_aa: CATGDLLSRAGNEQFF
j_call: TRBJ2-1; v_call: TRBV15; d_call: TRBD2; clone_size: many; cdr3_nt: TGTGCCACCAGCAGCTACTTAGCGGGAGGCCTCGAGCAGTTCTTC; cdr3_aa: CATSSYLAGGLEQFF
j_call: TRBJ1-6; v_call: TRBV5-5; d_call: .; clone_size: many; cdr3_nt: TGTGCCAGCAGCTTGGTGGCAGGGGAAACGACACCCCTCCACTTT; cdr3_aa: CASSLVAGETTPLHF
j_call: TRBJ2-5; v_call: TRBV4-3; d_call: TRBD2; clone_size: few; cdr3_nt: TGCGCCAGCAGCCAAGGTCGCGGGAGGGCCCCGGAGACCCAGTACTTC; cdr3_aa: CASSQGRGRAPETQYF
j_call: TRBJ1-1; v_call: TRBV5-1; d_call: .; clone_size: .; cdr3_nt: TGCGCCAGCAGAGGGGTCACTGAAGCTTTCTTT; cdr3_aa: CASRGVTEAFF
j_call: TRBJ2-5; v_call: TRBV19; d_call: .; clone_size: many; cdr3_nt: TGTGCCAGTAGGCTCTCCGGGACGGTAGTTCAAGAGACCCAGTACTTC; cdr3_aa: CASRLSGTVVQETQYF
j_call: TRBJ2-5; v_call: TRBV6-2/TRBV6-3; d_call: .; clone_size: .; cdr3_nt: TGTGCCAGCCAACGCCCCGGAGGAGCCCAGTACTTC; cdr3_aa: CASQRPGGAQYF
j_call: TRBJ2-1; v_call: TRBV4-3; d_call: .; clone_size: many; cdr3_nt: TGCGCCAGCAGCCAAGCCGAAACGGCGAGGGCCTACAATGAGCAGTTCTTC; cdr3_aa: CASSQAETARAYNEQFF
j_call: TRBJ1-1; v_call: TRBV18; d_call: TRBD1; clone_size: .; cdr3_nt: TGTGCCAGCTCACCTTTTAGGGGACAGGCGATCAACACTGAAGCTTTCTTT; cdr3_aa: CASSPFRGQAINTEAFF
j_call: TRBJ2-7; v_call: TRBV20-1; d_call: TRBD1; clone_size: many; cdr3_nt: TGCAGTGCGGACAGGGGAACGTACGAGCAGTACTTC; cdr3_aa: CSADRGTYEQYF
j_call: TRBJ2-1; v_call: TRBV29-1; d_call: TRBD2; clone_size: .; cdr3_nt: TGCAGCGGCAGGCTAGCGGGTACCTACAATGAGCAGTTCTTC; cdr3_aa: CSGRLAGTYNEQFF
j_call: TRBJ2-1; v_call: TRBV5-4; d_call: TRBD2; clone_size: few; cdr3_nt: TGTGCCAGCACCCGTAGCGGGAGTTCCTACAATGAGCAGTTCTTC; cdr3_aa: CASTRSGSSYNEQFF
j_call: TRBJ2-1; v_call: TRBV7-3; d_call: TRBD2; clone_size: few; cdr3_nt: TGTGCCAGCAGCTTGGGAGGGCCCTACAATGAGCAGTTCTTC; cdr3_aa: CASSLGGPYNEQFF
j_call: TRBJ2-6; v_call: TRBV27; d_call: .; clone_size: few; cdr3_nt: TGTGCCAGCAGTTGGGGAAACTCTGGGGCCAACGTCCTGACTTTC; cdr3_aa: CASSWGNSGANVLTF
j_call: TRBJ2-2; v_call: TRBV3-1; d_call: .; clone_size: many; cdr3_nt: TGTGCCAGCAGCCAAGGGCCAGGGGCTATCGGGGAGCTGTTTTTT; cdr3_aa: CASSQGPGAIGELFF
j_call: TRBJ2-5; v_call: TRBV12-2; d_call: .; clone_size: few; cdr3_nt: TGTGCAAGTCGCTTAAAAAGCTGCGGGACCCAGTACTTC; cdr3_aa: CASRLKSCGTQYF